This T cell receptor beta chain was observed in a study of blood T cells in healthy people across ages. Together with a sample-barcoded 5' primer, a J-beta primer mix was included in a second PCR lasting roughly 6 to 12 cycles. TCRdb analysed the 5' RACE reads with MiXCR anew, one entry per CDR3 protein. The sample contains hundreds of thousands of distinct CDR3 sequences, 25% to 35% of which appear only once. The germline CDR1 and CDR2 sequences are DFQATT and SNEGSKA (reference sequence). The CDR3 runs 14 residues. V lost 3 bases, J lost 4 bases, and 15 bases lay in between. This clonotype was recorded at least ten times.

The clonotype originates from a woman aged 80 or over in good health. The V and J genes are TRBV20-1 and TRBJ1-1, with D maybe TRBD1 (6 bases). The sequenced sample consisted of blood. CDR3 sequence reads: CSASPYRVATEAFF. CDR3 nucleotide sequence: TGCAGTGCTAGTCCTTACAGGGTGGCCACTGAAGCTTTCTTT.